These T cell receptor beta chains were read from a single sample in a study of CD8 T cells in ankylosing spondylitis. TCRdb reprocessed the 5' RACE reads with MiXCR, giving one entry per CDR3 protein. The sample holds some 840,000 distinct CDR3 sequences, approximately 10% seen once. Specimen: blood, either unsorted or a sorted T cell fraction (not recorded which). The receptor source for this set is a male donor with ankylosing spondylitis. Both conserved end residues are part of each CDR3. D genes are given only for firm matches. Rows give clone size only sometimes, using once, few, many, or a class for an expanded clone.

d_call	clone_size	v_call	j_call	cdr3_length	cdr3_nt	cdr3_aa
-	-	TRBV15	TRBJ1-6	13	TGTGCCACCAGCAGAGTTGGTTTGTCGCCCCTCCACTTT	CATSRVGLSPLHF
-	few	TRBV20-1	TRBJ2-3	16	TGCAGTGCTCCGCCGGCGGACCGATACATCACAGATACGCAGTATTTT	CSAPPADRYITDTQYF
-	many	TRBV29-1	TRBJ2-2	13	TGCAGCGTTGAAGATTGGGACACCGGGGAGCTGTTTTTT	CSVEDWDTGELFF
TRBD2	-	TRBV10-3	TRBJ2-1	16	TGTGCCATCAGATTGTCGGCGGGAGTTCACTACAATGAGCAGTTCTTC	CAIRLSAGVHYNEQFF
TRBD2	-	TRBV11-2	TRBJ2-7	15	TGTGCCAGCAGCTTAGAAGCGGGAGCGTCCTACGAGCAGTACTTC	CASSLEAGASYEQYF
TRBD2	many	TRBV6-1	TRBJ2-7	15	TGTGCCAGCAGTGAGAGGACTAGCGGTATCTACGAGCAGTACTTC	CASSERTSGIYEQYF
-	few	TRBV6-1	TRBJ1-1	14	TGTGCCAGCAGTATCAAGATGGGGGGCACTGAAGCTTTCTTT	CASSIKMGGTEAFF
-	few	TRBV6-2/TRBV6-3	TRBJ2-7	14	TGTGCCAGCAGTCCACGACGAACCGCCGGCGAGCAGTACTTC	CASSPRRTAGEQYF
TRBD2	-	TRBV20-1	TRBJ2-2	16	TGCAGTGCTAGAGTATCGTGGGAGGGCCTCGGCGGGGAGCTGTTTTTT	CSARVSWEGLGGELFF
-	few	TRBV7-2	TRBJ2-1	13	TGTGCCAGCAGCCGGGTAAAAGGCGATGAGCAGTTCTTC	CASSRVKGDEQFF
-	few	TRBV7-2	TRBJ2-4	18	TGTGCCAGCAGCTTAGCGAGGGAAAGGTTCCTAGCCAAAAACATTCAGTACTTC	CASSLARERFLAKNIQYF
-	many	TRBV4-3	TRBJ1-1	17	TGCGCCAGCAGCCCAGCGGGCGCAGGGTCAGAGAACACTGAAGCTTTCTTT	CASSPAGAGSENTEAFF
-	few	TRBV6-5	TRBJ1-1	14	TGTGCCAGCAGTTACAGATACTCGAACACTGAAGCTTTCTTT	CASSYRYSNTEAFF
-	-	TRBV10-3	TRBJ1-1	14	TGTGCCATCAGTGAGTCGGGGGGAGAACGGTCAGCTTTCTTT	CAISESGGERSAFF
-	-	TRBV6-5	TRBJ1-5	12	TGTGCCAGCAGCTTAACAGGGTGGCCCCAGCATTTT	CASSLTGWPQHF
-	-	TRBV10-1	TRBJ2-5	17	TGCGCCAGCAGTGAAAGACCGGGGACCCAAGGGCAGGAGACCCAGTACTTC	CASSERPGTQGQETQYF
TRBD1	few	TRBV7-2	TRBJ2-5	14	TGTGCCAGCAGAAATAACAGGGGGCTGGGGACCCAGTACTTC	CASRNNRGLGTQYF
-	few	TRBV20-1	TRBJ2-7	13	TGCAGTGCATCGGACAGACTACTCTACGAGCAGTACTTC	CSASDRLLYEQYF
TRBD1	-	TRBV29-1	TRBJ1-1	13	TGCAGCGCCTACAGGGGGCTGAACACTGAAGCTTTCTTT	CSAYRGLNTEAFF
TRBD1	-	TRBV29-1	TRBJ1-1	12	TGCAGCTCACAGGGGGTAAGGACTGAAGCTTTCTTT	CSSQGVRTEAFF
-	many	TRBV29-1	TRBJ2-5	17	TGCAGCGTTGAAGATCGGAGGCTGACTCCATCCCAAGAGACCCAGTACTTC	CSVEDRRLTPSQETQYF
-	-	TRBV7-8	TRBJ2-7	14	TGTGCCAGCAAAACTCGGGACGGGCCCTACGAGCAGTACTTC	CASKTRDGPYEQYF
-	many	TRBV18	TRBJ2-1	15	TGTGCCAGCTCGCGGACTGGCTGGCAAGGCAATGAGCAGTTCTTC	CASSRTGWQGNEQFF
-	-	TRBV7-2	TRBJ2-7	13	TGTGCCAGCAGCTTAAGGAGGGAGGTCGAGCAGTACTTC	CASSLRREVEQYF
TRBD1	-	TRBV27	TRBJ2-7	15	TGTGCCAGCAGTTTATTAGGGACAGGGGGCTACGAGCAGTACTTC	CASSLLGTGGYEQYF
-	many	TRBV29-1	TRBJ1-1	13	TGCAGCGCCTCCCAAACAGTGAACACTGAAGCTTTCTTT	CSASQTVNTEAFF
-	-	TRBV7-2	TRBJ2-1	13	TGTGCCAGCAGCTTAGTAGTCGACAGGCCTAGCTTCTTC	CASSLVVDRPSFF
-	few	TRBV9	TRBJ2-1	14	TGTGCCAGCAGCGTAGGGGGTACGGTAACTGAGCAGTTCTTC	CASSVGGTVTEQFF
TRBD2	many	TRBV29-1	TRBJ2-5	13	TGCAGCGTCTGGACTAGCGTTCAAGAGACCCAGTACTTC	CSVWTSVQETQYF
-	-	TRBV20-1	TRBJ2-2	17	TGCAGTGCTAGAGACCTTCCTAGAAAGGGGTTCGACGGGGAGCTGTTTTTT	CSARDLPRKGFDGELFF
-	-	TRBV28	TRBJ1-1	15	TGTGCCAGCACCCAACCACCCCACGGGGACACTGAAGCTTTCTTT	CASTQPPHGDTEAFF
TRBD1	few	TRBV20-1	TRBJ1-5	14	TGCAGTGGCGTACAGGGGGTGGCGAGTCAGCCCCAGCATTTT	CSGVQGVASQPQHF
-	-	TRBV7-2	TRBJ2-1	14	TGTGCCAGCAGCTTAGACGTAAATTACAATGAGCAGTTCTTC	CASSLDVNYNEQFF
TRBD2	many	TRBV20-1	TRBJ2-3	15	TGCAGTGCTGGGTTGCGGCGGGAGGGAACAGATACGCAGTATTTT	CSAGLRREGTDTQYF
-	few	TRBV20-1	TRBJ2-5	16	TGCAGTGCTAGGGGCGAAGGAGCGGACGGCTTTGGGACCCAGTACTTC	CSARGEGADGFGTQYF
TRBD2	-	TRBV4-2	TRBJ2-7	14	TGTGCCAGCAGCCAAGATCGGGCTAGCGGCGAGCAGTACTTC	CASSQDRASGEQYF
-	few	TRBV12-5	TRBJ2-2	13	TGTGCCTCTACGGTAGCAGGTGGCGGGGAGCTGTTTTTT	CASTVAGGGELFF
TRBD1	few	TRBV20-1	TRBJ1-2	13	TGCAGTGCTACTAACCGGGACAGATATGGCTACACCTTC	CSATNRDRYGYTF
-	few	TRBV28	TRBJ2-3	15	TGTGCCAGCAGTTTAGCACGAACTAGCACAGATACGCAGTATTTT	CASSLARTSTDTQYF
-	few	TRBV5-1	TRBJ2-6	16	TGCGCCAGCAGCGGAACAACCATCTCTGGGGCCAACGTCCTGACTTTC	CASSGTTISGANVLTF